Reported below is one TCR beta chain. The sample originates from a study of cytomegalovirus exposure and HLA in healthy donors. In the PCR, 60 Vbeta and 13 Jbeta primers were used. Only in-frame clones appear in the TCRdb table, and some are missing; sequencing was by immunoSEQ multiplex PCR. The repertoire consists of over 80,000 clones, with around 81% occurring once and the leading ten covering 5.2%. This CDR3 is built from 11 residues. Germline V gene sequence: CDR1 SEHNR, CDR2 FQNEAQ (reference sequence). V was shortened by 2 bases and J by 6 bases, with 4 bases between the two germline ends. Sequencing was done on a sample of PBMCs. This TCR was sampled from a man aged 40-49 years in good health and CMV-seropositive. V is TRBV7-9 and J is TRBJ1-1; D ambiguous. The CDR3 DNA is TGTGCCAGCAGCTTACGGGCTGAAGCTTTCTTT. Its protein product is CASSLRAEAFF.